This T cell receptor beta chain was recovered during a study of vaccination effects on CD4 cells after COVID-19. Regarding the study as a whole: Clones that were induced by infection or by vaccine showed marked contraction late after vaccination.

With regard to this clone: Its antigen is as yet unknown.

Antigen-specific CD4+ T cells were expanded with viral peptide pools in the ViraFEST assay before sequencing. It was after approximately 11 days of culture that CD4+ T cells were isolated. Wells containing a few million PBMC each were cultured with about 9.4 IU/ml IL-2 and about 10 ug/ml peptides. On days 3 and 7, fresh IL-2 medium replaced half the medium. Generated by immunoSEQ multiplex PCR, the TCRdb table keeps only in-frame clones and is missing some. The sample carries around 54,000 clones, around 80% recorded once. Germline CDR1 and CDR2: MNHEY and SMNVEV (reference sequence). The length of the CDR3 is 16 residues. J gave up 5 bases and V 2 bases, and 6 bases lay outside the gene matches.

The source is a human donor who received a COVID-19 vaccine. V is TRBV27 and J is TRBJ2-2; 9 positions match TRBD1. The sequencing used CD4+ T cells from PBMCs cultured with HCoV-229E spike peptides, collected before COVID-19 vaccination. CDR3 DNA sequence: TGTGCCAGCAGTTTACAACAGGGGGCTCGAACCGGGGAGCTGTTTTTT. Protein sequence: CASSLQQGARTGELFF.